This T cell receptor (beta chain) was retrieved from a study of response to subunit inactivated influenza vaccine. Looked up from germline, CDR1 is LNHDA and CDR2 is SQIVND (reference sequence). The CDR3 length is 15 residues. V was trimmed by 8 bases and J by 0 bases, leaving 15 bases between them. TCRdb recomputed calls from the RT-PCR reads with MiXCR, one row per CDR3 protein. The sample gives 800,000 to 1,000,000 distinct CDR3 sequences, about 20% of which show up once; 9.5% to 13% is in the top ten. The specimen was PBMCs from blood, collected 4 to 6 days after vaccination. The receptor was derived from a man in his fifties who received an inactivated influenza vaccine. The chain employs TRBV19 and TRBJ2-3; tentatively, D is TRBD2 (6 bases). The CDR3 nucleotides read TGTGCCAGTGCCTCGATCGGGAGTAGCACAGATACGCAGTATTTT. Translating it yields CASASIGSSTDTQYF.